This is a list of T cell receptor beta chains from one sample in a study of blood T cell repertoires in COVID-19. Sequencing was performed with immunoSEQ multiplex PCR; in TCRdb, only in-frame clones are kept and a portion is missing. Of over 250,000 clones listed, about four fifths are singletons. Sequencing was done on a sample of peripheral blood. The receptors originated from a woman aged 45-60 years who had recovered from COVID-19. CDR3s include the opening cysteine and the closing phenylalanine or tryptophan. A D gene is named only where the DNA matches it firmly. Rows may omit the clone size; those that give it use once, few, many or a size class.

TRBV7-2	TRBJ2-5	.	.	TGTGCCAGCAGCTTAGCCAGGGAGACCCAGTACTTC	CASSLARETQYF
TRBV30	TRBJ1-3	.	.	TGTGCCTGGATCGTTGGAAACACCATATATTTT	CAWIVGNTIYF
TRBV19	TRBJ1-5	.	TRBD1	TGTGCCAGTAGTAAGACTCCGACAGGGGCGGATCAGCCCCAGCATTTT	CASSKTPTGADQPQHF
TRBV2	TRBJ1-1	.	TRBD1	TGTGCCAGCAGATACCCGGACAGGGGGAGGGTGGAGGGCACTGAAGCTTTCTTT	CASRYPDRGRVEGTEAFF
TRBV27	TRBJ2-7	.	.	TGTGCCAGCAGAAAGGGCCAGGGCGCCTACGAGCAGTACTTC	CASRKGQGAYEQYF
TRBV6-5	TRBJ2-2	once	.	TGTGCCAGCAGTTACGGGGCAGCGAACACCGGGGAGCTGTTTTTT	CASSYGAANTGELFF
TRBV19	TRBJ2-3	.	TRBD2	TGTGCCAGTAGTAGTAGGAGCGGGGGCGGTTTAGATACGCAGTATTTT	CASSSRSGGGLDTQYF
TRBV18	TRBJ1-5	.	.	TGTGCCAGCTCCCCCGAGGCAGGGTTCAATCAGCCCCAGCATTTT	CASSPEAGFNQPQHF
TRBV5-4	TRBJ1-3	.	TRBD1	TGTGCCAGCAGCCCGGGACAGGGGCCTACAAGCTCTGGAAACACCATATATTTT	CASSPGQGPTSSGNTIYF
TRBV19	TRBJ2-7	.	.	TGTGCCAGTGCATATTCCGAGAGGGAAAAGCAGTACTTC	CASAYSEREKQYF
TRBV5-1	TRBJ1-4	.	.	TGCGCCAGCAGCTCGGCGGGGGCAACTAATGAAAAACTGTTTTTT	CASSSAGATNEKLFF
TRBV6-4	TRBJ2-1	.	.	TGTGCCAGCAGTGACTCCAGGGGCGCTCGGAATGAGCAGTTCTTC	CASSDSRGARNEQFF
TRBV28	TRBJ1-2	.	.	TGTGCCAGCAGGGACACAGGAGATTATGGCTACACCTTC	CASRDTGDYGYTF
TRBV7-6	TRBJ1-4	.	.	TGTGCCAGCAGCTTAGTAGTGACAGGCCTTGGGACTAATGAAAAACTGTTTTTT	CASSLVVTGLGTNEKLFF
TRBV5-6	TRBJ2-5	.	TRBD1	TGTGCCAGCAGCTCGTCTGGACAGGTTTTTAGTCAGACCCAGTACTTC	CASSSSGQVFSQTQYF
TRBV4-1	TRBJ2-1	.	.	TGCGCCAGCAGCCAATCTGCGGCTGAACCATACAATGAGCAGTTCTTC	CASSQSAAEPYNEQFF
TRBV6-2/TRBV6-3	TRBJ1-5	.	TRBD1	TGTGCCAGCAGTGAGACAGGGGCAGGGCAGCCCCAGCATTTT	CASSETGAGQPQHF
TRBV7-9	TRBJ1-3	many	TRBD1	TGTGCCAGCAGCCCAAAGGACAGGGGAGATGGAAACACCATATATTTT	CASSPKDRGDGNTIYF
TRBV2	TRBJ2-7	.	TRBD1	TGTGCCAGCAGTGAAGATCAGGGACAGGGGACCTACGAGCAGTACTTC	CASSEDQGQGTYEQYF
TRBV6-5	TRBJ2-7	.	TRBD2	TGTGCCAGCAGTTACCAGCGGGGGGCGGCCTACGAGCAGTACTTC	CASSYQRGAAYEQYF
TRBV11-2	TRBJ2-1	.	.	TGTGCCAGCAGACAACCCGCAGGTGGGAGTGCGAATGAGCAGTTCTTC	CASRQPAGGSANEQFF
TRBV2	TRBJ1-6	.	.	TGTGCCAGCACCGCGGACGGAGGCTCCTATAATTCACCCCTCCACTTT	CASTADGGSYNSPLHF
TRBV28	TRBJ2-1	.	TRBD2	TGTGCCAGCGATACTAGCGGAAGATACAATGAGCAGTTCTTC	CASDTSGRYNEQFF
TRBV19	TRBJ1-1	.	TRBD1	TGTGCCAGTACCACGACAGGGGTTAACACTGAAGCTTTCTTT	CASTTTGVNTEAFF
TRBV28	TRBJ2-7	.	TRBD2	TGTGCCAGCAGTTTGGGGGAGGGGAGATACGAGCAGTACTTC	CASSLGEGRYEQYF
TRBV28	TRBJ2-7	.	.	TGTGCCAGCAGTTCCCCACTAAACATCTACGAGCAGTACTTC	CASSSPLNIYEQYF
TRBV7-2	TRBJ2-1	once	.	TGTGCCAGCAGCTTAACTAACTCCTACAATGAGCAGTTCTTC	CASSLTNSYNEQFF
TRBV7-2	TRBJ1-4	.	TRBD1	TGTGCCAGCAGCTGGGGACAGGGGGCGGGTGAAAAACTGTTTTTT	CASSWGQGAGEKLFF
TRBV11-3	TRBJ2-4	.	.	TGTGCCAGCAGCTCCCCGCGGGCAGGGGAGACGGGTAGGTACTTC	CASSSPRAGETGRYF
TRBV7-8	TRBJ2-2	few	.	TGTGCCAGCAGCTTAAAGAGGGCGGGGAGGAACACCGGGGAGCTGTTTTTT	CASSLKRAGRNTGELFF
TRBV7-2	TRBJ2-7	.	TRBD2	TGTGCCAGCAGCCATGGACCTAGGACTAGCGGGAGGGCCTACGAGCAGTACTTC	CASSHGPRTSGRAYEQYF
TRBV5-4	TRBJ2-1	.	.	TGTGCCAGCAGCTTGGGTCCGTTACCGCAGAATGAGCAGTTCTTC	CASSLGPLPQNEQFF
TRBV5-4	TRBJ2-2	.	TRBD2	TGTGCCAGCAGCTTGGCCGTGGGGACTAGCGGGGGGGAGACCGGGGAGCTGTTTTTT	CASSLAVGTSGGETGELFF
TRBV29-1	TRBJ2-1	.	TRBD2	TGCAGCGGGGTGGCTAGCGGGGTAGACAATGAGCAGTTCTTC	CSGVASGVDNEQFF
TRBV7-6	TRBJ1-4	.	TRBD1	TGTGCCAGCAGCTTGGGCAGGGGGCAGGGGGAAAAACTGTTTTTT	CASSLGRGQGEKLFF
TRBV7-2	TRBJ1-3	.	.	TGTGCCAGCAGCCAGGGGCCCCCCGGGACCATATATTTT	CASSQGPPGTIYF
TRBV19	TRBJ2-3	.	.	TGTGCCAGTAGTATCGGTCTAGCAGATACGCAGTATTTT	CASSIGLADTQYF
TRBV19	TRBJ2-1	.	TRBD2	TGTGCCAGTAGTATTGACGGGAGGGCCCCCTACAATGAGCAGTTCTTC	CASSIDGRAPYNEQFF
TRBV12-3/TRBV12-4	TRBJ1-2	.	.	TGTGCCAGCAGTTTTGGACACCCCACGGGCTACACCTTC	CASSFGHPTGYTF
TRBV7-8	TRBJ1-5	.	TRBD1	TGTGCCAGCAGCTCCAACGTGGAGGGGACAGGGTCTCGGCCCCAGCATTTT	CASSSNVEGTGSRPQHF
TRBV6-2/TRBV6-3	TRBJ2-1	.	.	TGTGCCAGCAGTTATCCGACAGAGCAGTTCTTC	CASSYPTEQFF
TRBV2	TRBJ1-2	few	TRBD1	TGTGCCAGCAGGGCCGGGACAGGGATCCCCTATGGCTACACCTTC	CASRAGTGIPYGYTF
TRBV7-3	TRBJ2-2	few	.	TGTGCCAGCAGCCCGCGGGGTGGCACCGGGGAGCTGTTTTTT	CASSPRGGTGELFF
TRBV5-6	TRBJ1-5	.	.	TGTGCCAGCAGCTTGGGCGACAGCCGAAATCAGCCCCAGCATTTT	CASSLGDSRNQPQHF
TRBV28	TRBJ1-5	few	.	TGTGCCAGCAGCCCTGGGGGGAATAGCAATCAGCCCCAGCATTTT	CASSPGGNSNQPQHF
TRBV9	TRBJ1-2	.	TRBD1	TGTGCCAGCAGCGTAGATTCTCGGGACAGGGGTGGCTACACCTTC	CASSVDSRDRGGYTF
TRBV18	TRBJ2-7	.	.	TGTGCCAGCTCACCATCACGGACAGCTCTCTACGAGCAGTACTTC	CASSPSRTALYEQYF
TRBV12-5	TRBJ2-5	.	.	TGTGCTACTCGAAGGGACAACCAAGAGACCCAGTACTTC	CATRRDNQETQYF
TRBV2	TRBJ1-1	.	.	TGTGCCAGCAGACAGGTCATGAACACTGAAGCTTTCTTT	CASRQVMNTEAFF
TRBV3-1/TRBV3-2	TRBJ1-3	once	.	TGTGCCAGCAGCCCCTCTTTAGCCCAGAACACCATATATTTT	CASSPSLAQNTIYF
TRBV6-5	TRBJ1-2	.	.	TGTGCCAGCAGCGACAGCTATGGCTACACCTTC	CASSDSYGYTF
TRBV6-5	TRBJ1-1	.	.	TGTGCCAGCAGTTACTCTTGGCAGGGGAACACTGAAGCTTTCTTT	CASSYSWQGNTEAFF
TRBV4-1	TRBJ2-2	.	.	TGCGCCAGCAGCCAAGATATTACCGGGACCGGGGAGCTGTTTTTT	CASSQDITGTGELFF
TRBV4-2	TRBJ2-7	.	TRBD2	TGTGCCAGCAGCCAAGATCACGGGAGGGCCTTTTACGAGCAGTACTTC	CASSQDHGRAFYEQYF
TRBV3-1/TRBV3-2	TRBJ2-7	.	.	TGTGCCAGCAGCCAAGATATGAGGGCTACGCAGTACTTC	CASSQDMRATQYF
TRBV4-3	TRBJ1-1	.	.	TGCGCCAGCAGCCAAGAGGCCAGGGAGCTATCGGTCAGGGGAGCTTTCTTT	CASSQEARELSVRGAFF
TRBV28	TRBJ1-5	.	.	TGTGCCAGCAGCCTAGGGGGGGGCAGGCAGCCCCAGCATTTT	CASSLGGGRQPQHF